The text below deals with one TCR beta chain. What this receptor recognizes is not known. To prepare the library, 5' RACE was applied. Each TCR library was prepared from around 3,400 ng of total RNA. For each sample, cDNA was synthesized in eight separate reactions using SMARTScribe reverse transcriptase. During cDNA synthesis, template switching introduced unique molecular identifiers that contained a 6-nucleotide sample barcode. Two nested PCRs of around 15 and 10 cycles amplified the TCRalpha and TCRbeta cDNA, and bead purification followed each PCR. Before amplification, the cDNA was treated with uracil DNA-glycosylase and purified using the QIAquick PCR purification kit. The second PCR added Illumina TruSeq-compatible adapters along with sample-specific barcodes. TapeStation and Qubit were used to check library quality and concentration, and 5 ng of each library went into the pool. Sequencing of the pooled libraries was done on an Illumina HiSeq2500 single-index Rapid Run using custom sequencing primers and 2 x 100 bp reads. Per the original workflow: UMI-based consensus assembly with MiGEC version 1.2.6 was used to correct PCR and sequencing errors. MiXCR version 2.1.1 was used for V(D)J alignment, clonotype assembly and CDR3 extraction. Normalisation of gene usage, clonotype sharing and MAIT/NKT TCR abundance was achieved by analysing the top 1000, 10 000 and 20 000 clonotypes per sample. Diversity was computed as the inverse Simpson index with the vegan R package after downsampling to 27 000 UMIs. Paired Mann-Whitney U tests were applied to discordant twin pairs, with Benjamini-Hochberg correction for multiple testing. TCRdb reprocessed the raw reads; every CDR3 protein sequence is a single record, and DNA is not supplied. V and J calls and clone size were set by TCRdb, not the authors. This sample's listing comprises around 370,000 distinct CDR3 sequences. The top ten clones comprise just over 2.5% of the sample.

CDR3 length: 17 amino acids, cysteine to phenylalanine. There is no recorded DNA. From each donor, an approximately 2.5 ml peripheral blood sample was collected into PAXgene tubes and kept at -80 degrees C. Without any T cell sorting, total RNA was extracted from whole blood using the PAXgene blood miRNA kit on an automated QIAcube. Peripheral blood from monozygotic twin pairs concordant or discordant for inflammatory bowel disease was subjected to deep TCRalpha and TCRbeta repertoire profiling with unique molecular barcoding. Smoking habits were recorded for all twin pairs, with individuals classified as current, former or never smokers. This sample is part of a study of monozygotic twins with inflammatory bowel disease (dated by TCRdb to about 2019). Background for the entire study: In total, about 28 monozygotic twin pairs made up the full study: 19 Danish pairs, all IBD-discordant, plus nine German pairs, of which four were IBD-concordant and five were IBD-discordant. Each individual had, on average, about 151 000 unique TCRalpha sequences and 181 000 unique TCRbeta sequences available for analysis. The search for disease-associated traits relied mainly on comparing IBD patients with their genetically identical healthy co-twins within discordant pairs.

Summary of the overall study and its limitations: The results gave no support for a single strong signal or clonotype linked to IBD. Repertoire similarity did not differ between concordant and discordant twins, which could be due to limited statistical power. A decrease in TCRbeta repertoire diversity, as measured by inverse Simpson index, was observed in IBD patients compared with their healthy co-twins. Because patients received different immunosuppressive treatments, the repertoires may have picked up extra background noise and variability between individuals. Fewer clonotypes were shared with other individuals by IBD patients than by healthy twins, most markedly in patients showing signs of disease activity. Distinction between different T cell subtypes could not be achieved in the analysis.

Recombination joined TRBV12-3 or TRBV12-4 with TRBJ2-7; TCRdb's D call of TRBD1 is untestable without DNA. This receptor was taken from a human donor with ulcerative colitis or Crohn's disease, or a healthy co-twin of an affected twin (not recorded which). What was sequenced was blood. The CDR3 protein is CASSESGQGALYYEQYF.